This T cell receptor beta chain was sequenced in a study of blood T cell repertoires in COVID-19. This CDR3 is built from 14 residues. Trimming removed 3 bases from V and 1 base from J, with 9 bases in between. Germline V gene sequence: CDR1 MDHEN, CDR2 SYDVKM. Profiled with immunoSEQ multiplex PCR; TCRdb holds only in-frame clones, not every one. The repertoire has under 150,000 clones, 84% of them found once; the top ten carry 3% to 4.5%. Sequenced input: PBMCs or T cells enriched from blood (not recorded which). This clonotype was obtained from a man in his fifties in a cohort exposed to, infected with or recovered from COVID-19 (not recorded which). The chain combines TRBV28 with TRBJ1-1; tentative D call: TRBD1 (6 bases). The CDR3 loop is CASSLVGGNTEAFF. The DNA for the CDR3 is TGTGCCAGCAGTTTGGTAGGGGGGAACACTGAAGCTTTCTTT.